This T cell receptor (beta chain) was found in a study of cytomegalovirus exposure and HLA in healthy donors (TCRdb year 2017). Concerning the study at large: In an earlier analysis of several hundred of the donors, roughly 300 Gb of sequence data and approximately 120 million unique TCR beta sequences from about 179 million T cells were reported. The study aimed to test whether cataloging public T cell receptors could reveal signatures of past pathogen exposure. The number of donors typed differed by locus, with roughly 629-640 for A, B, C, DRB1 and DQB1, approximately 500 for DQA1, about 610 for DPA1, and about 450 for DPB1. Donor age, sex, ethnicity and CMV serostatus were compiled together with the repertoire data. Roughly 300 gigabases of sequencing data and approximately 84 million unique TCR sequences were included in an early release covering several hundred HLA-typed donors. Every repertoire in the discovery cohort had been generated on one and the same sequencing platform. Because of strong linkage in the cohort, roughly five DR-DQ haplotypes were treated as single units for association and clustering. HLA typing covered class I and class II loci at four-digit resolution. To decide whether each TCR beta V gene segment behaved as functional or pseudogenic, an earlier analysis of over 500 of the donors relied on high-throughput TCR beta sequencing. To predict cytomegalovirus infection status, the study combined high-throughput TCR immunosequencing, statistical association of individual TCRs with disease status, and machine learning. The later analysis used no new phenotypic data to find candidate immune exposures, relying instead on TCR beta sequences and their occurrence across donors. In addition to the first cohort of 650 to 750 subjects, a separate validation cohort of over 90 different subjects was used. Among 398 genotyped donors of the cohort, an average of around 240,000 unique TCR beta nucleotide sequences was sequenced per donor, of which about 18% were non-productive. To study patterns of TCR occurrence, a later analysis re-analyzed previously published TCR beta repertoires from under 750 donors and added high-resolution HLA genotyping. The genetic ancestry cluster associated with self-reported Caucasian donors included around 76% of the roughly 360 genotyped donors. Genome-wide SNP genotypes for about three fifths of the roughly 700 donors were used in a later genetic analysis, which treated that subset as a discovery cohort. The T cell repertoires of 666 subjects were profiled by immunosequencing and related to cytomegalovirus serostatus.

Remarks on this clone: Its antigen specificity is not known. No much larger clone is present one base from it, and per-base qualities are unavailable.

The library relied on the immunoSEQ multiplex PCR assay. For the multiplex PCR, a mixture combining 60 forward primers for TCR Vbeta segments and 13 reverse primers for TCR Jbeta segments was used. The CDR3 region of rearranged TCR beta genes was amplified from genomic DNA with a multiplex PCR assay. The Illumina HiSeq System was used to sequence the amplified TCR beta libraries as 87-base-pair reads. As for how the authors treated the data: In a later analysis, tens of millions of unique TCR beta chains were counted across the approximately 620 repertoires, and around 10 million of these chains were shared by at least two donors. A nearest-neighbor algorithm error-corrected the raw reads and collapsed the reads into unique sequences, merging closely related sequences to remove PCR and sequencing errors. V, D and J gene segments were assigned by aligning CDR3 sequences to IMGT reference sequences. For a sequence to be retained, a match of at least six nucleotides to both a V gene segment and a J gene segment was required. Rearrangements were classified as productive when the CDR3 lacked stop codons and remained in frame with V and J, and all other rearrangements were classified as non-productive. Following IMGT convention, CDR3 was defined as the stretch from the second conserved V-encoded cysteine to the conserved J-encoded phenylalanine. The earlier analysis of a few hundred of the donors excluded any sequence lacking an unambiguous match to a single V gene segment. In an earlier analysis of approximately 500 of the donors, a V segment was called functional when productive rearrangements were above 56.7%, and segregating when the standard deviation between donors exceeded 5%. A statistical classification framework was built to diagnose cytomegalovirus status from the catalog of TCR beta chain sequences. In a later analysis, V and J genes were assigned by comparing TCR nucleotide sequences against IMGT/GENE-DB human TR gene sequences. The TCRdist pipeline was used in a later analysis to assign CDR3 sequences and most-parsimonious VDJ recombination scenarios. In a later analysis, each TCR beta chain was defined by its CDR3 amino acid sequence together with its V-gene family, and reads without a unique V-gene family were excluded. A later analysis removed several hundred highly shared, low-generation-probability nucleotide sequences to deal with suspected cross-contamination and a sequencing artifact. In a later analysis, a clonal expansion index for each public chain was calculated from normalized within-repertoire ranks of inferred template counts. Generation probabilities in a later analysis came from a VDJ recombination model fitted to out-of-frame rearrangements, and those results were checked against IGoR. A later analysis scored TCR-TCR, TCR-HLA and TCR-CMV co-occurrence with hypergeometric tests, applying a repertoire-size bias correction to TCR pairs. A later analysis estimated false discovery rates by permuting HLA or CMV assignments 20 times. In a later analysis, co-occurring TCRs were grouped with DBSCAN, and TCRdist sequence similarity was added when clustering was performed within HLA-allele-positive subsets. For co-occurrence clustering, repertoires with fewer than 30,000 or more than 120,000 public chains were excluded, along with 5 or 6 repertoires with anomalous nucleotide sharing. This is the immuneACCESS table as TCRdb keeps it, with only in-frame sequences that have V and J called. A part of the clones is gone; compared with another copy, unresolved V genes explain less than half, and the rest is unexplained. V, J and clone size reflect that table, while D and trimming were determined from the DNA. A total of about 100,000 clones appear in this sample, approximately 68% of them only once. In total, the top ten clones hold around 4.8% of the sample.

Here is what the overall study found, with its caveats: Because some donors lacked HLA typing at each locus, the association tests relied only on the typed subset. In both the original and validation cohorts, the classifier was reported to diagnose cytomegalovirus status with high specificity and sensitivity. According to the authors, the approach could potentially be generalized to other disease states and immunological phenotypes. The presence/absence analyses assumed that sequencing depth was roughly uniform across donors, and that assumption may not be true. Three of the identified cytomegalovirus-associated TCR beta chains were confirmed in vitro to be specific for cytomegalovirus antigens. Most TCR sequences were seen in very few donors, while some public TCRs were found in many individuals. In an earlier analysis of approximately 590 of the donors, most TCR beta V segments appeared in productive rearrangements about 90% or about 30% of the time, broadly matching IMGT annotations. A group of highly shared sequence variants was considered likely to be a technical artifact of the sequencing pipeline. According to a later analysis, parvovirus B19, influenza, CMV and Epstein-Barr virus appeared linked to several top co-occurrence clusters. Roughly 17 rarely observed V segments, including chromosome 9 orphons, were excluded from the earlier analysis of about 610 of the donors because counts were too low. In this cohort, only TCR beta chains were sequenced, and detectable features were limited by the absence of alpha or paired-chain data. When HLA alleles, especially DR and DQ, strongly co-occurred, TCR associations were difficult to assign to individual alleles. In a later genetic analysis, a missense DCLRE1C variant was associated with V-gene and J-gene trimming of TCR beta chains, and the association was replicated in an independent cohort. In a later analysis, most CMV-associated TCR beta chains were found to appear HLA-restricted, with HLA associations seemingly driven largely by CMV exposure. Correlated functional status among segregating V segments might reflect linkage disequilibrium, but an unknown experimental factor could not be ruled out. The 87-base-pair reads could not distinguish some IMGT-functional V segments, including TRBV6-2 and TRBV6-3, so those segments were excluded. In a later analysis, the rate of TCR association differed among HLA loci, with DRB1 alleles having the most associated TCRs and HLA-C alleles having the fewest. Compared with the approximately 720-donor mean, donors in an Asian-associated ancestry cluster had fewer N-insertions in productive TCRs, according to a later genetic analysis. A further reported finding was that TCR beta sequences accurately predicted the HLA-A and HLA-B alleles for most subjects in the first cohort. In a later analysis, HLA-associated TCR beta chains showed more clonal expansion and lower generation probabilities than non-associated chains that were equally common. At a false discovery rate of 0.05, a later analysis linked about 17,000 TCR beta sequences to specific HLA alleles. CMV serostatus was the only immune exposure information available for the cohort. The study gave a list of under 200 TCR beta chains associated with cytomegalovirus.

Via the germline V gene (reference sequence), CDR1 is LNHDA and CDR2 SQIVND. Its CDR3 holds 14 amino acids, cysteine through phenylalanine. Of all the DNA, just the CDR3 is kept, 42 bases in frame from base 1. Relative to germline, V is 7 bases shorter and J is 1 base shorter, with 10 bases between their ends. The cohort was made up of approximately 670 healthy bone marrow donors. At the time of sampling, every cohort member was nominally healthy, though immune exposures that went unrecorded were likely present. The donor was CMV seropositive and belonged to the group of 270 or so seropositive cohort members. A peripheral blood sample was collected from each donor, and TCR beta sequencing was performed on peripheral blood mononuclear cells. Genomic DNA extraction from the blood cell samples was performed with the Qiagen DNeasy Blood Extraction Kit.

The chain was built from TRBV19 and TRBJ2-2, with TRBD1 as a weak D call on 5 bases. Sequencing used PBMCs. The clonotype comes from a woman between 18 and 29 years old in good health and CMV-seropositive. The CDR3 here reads CASTAGQNTGELFF. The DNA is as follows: TGTGCCAGTACCGCAGGACAGAACACCGGGGAGCTGTTTTTT.